A selection of T cell receptor beta chains follows, all from one sample in a study of T cells in Graves' hyperthyroidism and ophthalmopathy. In TCRdb, the multiplex PCR reads were re-called with MiXCR into one record per CDR3 protein. The repertoire consists of some 380,000 distinct CDR3 sequences, with 13% occurring once and the leading ten covering less than 25%. Sequenced material: blood. These receptors were taken from a young man with Graves' hyperthyroidism that later progressed to Graves' ophthalmopathy. CDR3s include the opening cysteine and the closing phenylalanine or tryptophan. Each record gives: clone size, V gene, D gene, J gene, CDR3 protein, CDR3 DNA. A D gene is named only where the DNA matches it firmly. Clone size, where shown, is once, few, many, or a class for clones that have expanded.

abundance: few; v_gene: TRBV4-1; d_gene: TRBD1; j_gene: TRBJ2-7; CDR3aa: CASSQSRDRGYEQYF; CDR3nt: TGCGCCAGCAGCCAGAGCCGGGACAGGGGCTACGAGCAGTACTTC
abundance: -; v_gene: TRBV28; d_gene: -; j_gene: TRBJ2-3; CDR3aa: CASIRLPTDTQYF; CDR3nt: TGTGCCAGCATAAGGCTTCCCACAGATACGCAGTATTTT
abundance: many; v_gene: TRBV27; d_gene: -; j_gene: TRBJ2-5; CDR3aa: CASGHRRVGRETQYF; CDR3nt: TGTGCCAGCGGGCACCGCAGGGTTGGGCGAGAGACCCAGTACTTC
abundance: -; v_gene: TRBV6-1; d_gene: -; j_gene: TRBJ1-2; CDR3aa: CASSSDSLDGYTF; CDR3nt: TGTGCCAGCAGCTCCGACAGTTTAGATGGCTACACCTTC
abundance: -; v_gene: TRBV30; d_gene: -; j_gene: TRBJ2-1; CDR3aa: CAWDRVARRGFNEQFF; CDR3nt: TGTGCCTGGGACCGCGTCGCTAGGAGGGGTTTCAATGAGCAGTTCTTC
abundance: -; v_gene: TRBV7-9; d_gene: -; j_gene: TRBJ1-2; CDR3aa: CASSLGGTTRINYGYTF; CDR3nt: TGTGCCAGCAGCTTAGGGGGGACGACACGAATTAACTATGGCTACACCTTC
abundance: few; v_gene: TRBV19; d_gene: -; j_gene: TRBJ2-7; CDR3aa: CASSTRSGVEQYF; CDR3nt: TGTGCCAGTAGTACCCGAAGTGGAGTCGAGCAGTACTTC
abundance: many; v_gene: TRBV27; d_gene: TRBD2; j_gene: TRBJ2-2; CDR3aa: CASGPYGGGSGELFF; CDR3nt: TGTGCCAGCGGGCCGTATGGGGGGGGGTCCGGGGAGCTGTTTTTT
abundance: -; v_gene: TRBV20-1; d_gene: -; j_gene: TRBJ2-5; CDR3aa: CSARLAETQYF; CDR3nt: TGCAGTGCTAGGCTAGCGGAGACCCAGTACTTC
abundance: few; v_gene: TRBV2; d_gene: -; j_gene: TRBJ1-2; CDR3aa: CASRIPANYGYTF; CDR3nt: TGTGCCAGCAGAATCCCAGCTAACTATGGCTACACCTTC
abundance: few; v_gene: TRBV12-5; d_gene: TRBD2; j_gene: TRBJ2-1; CDR3aa: CASGPPPGLGNNEQFF; CDR3nt: TGTGCTAGTGGACCCCCTCCGGGACTAGGAAACAATGAGCAGTTCTTC
abundance: many; v_gene: TRBV28; d_gene: -; j_gene: TRBJ1-4; CDR3aa: CASSKRRDEKLFF; CDR3nt: TGTGCCAGCAGTAAAAGACGTGATGAAAAACTGTTTTTT
abundance: many; v_gene: TRBV7-2; d_gene: TRBD2; j_gene: TRBJ2-5; CDR3aa: CASSSRVAGKQETQYF; CDR3nt: TGTGCCAGCAGCTCCCGGGTAGCGGGGAAACAAGAGACCCAGTACTTC
abundance: many; v_gene: TRBV3-1; d_gene: -; j_gene: TRBJ1-5; CDR3aa: CASSQDWGHGNQPQHF; CDR3nt: TGTGCCAGCAGCCAAGATTGGGGGCATGGCAATCAGCCCCAGCATTTT
abundance: many; v_gene: TRBV20-1; d_gene: -; j_gene: TRBJ2-7; CDR3aa: CSAPDSYEQYF; CDR3nt: TGCAGTGCTCCTGACTCCTACGAGCAGTACTTC
abundance: -; v_gene: TRBV10-3; d_gene: -; j_gene: TRBJ2-7; CDR3aa: CAISASGVEQYF; CDR3nt: TGTGCCATCAGTGCCTCGGGAGTCGAGCAGTACTTC
abundance: many; v_gene: TRBV11-2; d_gene: TRBD2; j_gene: TRBJ2-5; CDR3aa: CASSLEGSSGATQYF; CDR3nt: TGTGCCAGCAGCTTAGAGGGGTCTAGCGGAGCGACCCAGTACTTC
abundance: many; v_gene: TRBV2; d_gene: TRBD1; j_gene: TRBJ1-1; CDR3aa: CASSQTGENTEAFF; CDR3nt: TGTGCCAGCAGCCAGACAGGGGAAAACACTGAAGCTTTCTTT
abundance: many; v_gene: TRBV18; d_gene: -; j_gene: TRBJ1-1; CDR3aa: CASSPGRGVTEAFF; CDR3nt: TGTGCCAGCTCACCGGGACGGGGGGTTACTGAAGCTTTCTTT
abundance: few; v_gene: TRBV6-1; d_gene: TRBD1; j_gene: TRBJ1-3; CDR3aa: CASRTGGNTIYF; CDR3nt: TGTGCCAGTCGGACAGGCGGAAACACCATATATTTT
abundance: -; v_gene: TRBV3-1; d_gene: TRBD2; j_gene: TRBJ2-5; CDR3aa: CASSRTSGEETQYF; CDR3nt: TGTGCCAGCAGCCGCACTAGCGGGGAGGAGACCCAGTACTTC
abundance: -; v_gene: TRBV28; d_gene: -; j_gene: TRBJ1-3; CDR3aa: CASSFLDSGNTIYF; CDR3nt: TGTGCCAGCAGTTTTTTGGACTCTGGAAACACCATATATTTT
abundance: many; v_gene: TRBV3-1; d_gene: TRBD1; j_gene: TRBJ1-1; CDR3aa: CASSRQGAAEAFF; CDR3nt: TGTGCCAGCAGCAGACAGGGGGCGGCTGAAGCTTTCTTT
abundance: -; v_gene: TRBV29-1; d_gene: -; j_gene: TRBJ2-7; CDR3aa: CSVDSEGTYEQYF; CDR3nt: TGCAGCGTTGACTCGGAAGGGACCTACGAGCAGTACTTC
abundance: many; v_gene: TRBV4-1; d_gene: TRBD1; j_gene: TRBJ2-1; CDR3aa: CASSQVGTGLNEQFF; CDR3nt: TGCGCCAGCAGCCAAGTGGGGACAGGGTTGAATGAGCAGTTCTTC
abundance: -; v_gene: TRBV7-9; d_gene: -; j_gene: TRBJ1-4; CDR3aa: CASSTDGEVSEKLFF; CDR3nt: TGTGCCAGCAGCACCGACGGGGAGGTCTCTGAAAAACTGTTTTTT
abundance: many; v_gene: TRBV27; d_gene: TRBD2; j_gene: TRBJ2-5; CDR3aa: CASRNTRAGLAGGTQYF; CDR3nt: TGTGCCAGCAGGAACACGCGAGCGGGACTAGCGGGGGGTACCCAGTACTTC
abundance: many; v_gene: TRBV10-3; d_gene: -; j_gene: TRBJ2-2; CDR3aa: CAINGQGSTGELFF; CDR3nt: TGTGCCATCAATGGCCAGGGAAGCACCGGGGAGCTGTTTTTT
abundance: -; v_gene: TRBV29-1; d_gene: -; j_gene: TRBJ2-4; CDR3aa: CSVEVAGSKNIQYF; CDR3nt: TGCAGCGTTGAAGTTGCAGGGTCCAAAAACATTCAGTACTTC
abundance: few; v_gene: TRBV3-1; d_gene: TRBD2; j_gene: TRBJ2-1; CDR3aa: CASSIGLAGGDEQFF; CDR3nt: TGTGCCAGCAGCATCGGACTAGCGGGGGGAGATGAGCAGTTCTTC
abundance: many; v_gene: TRBV18; d_gene: -; j_gene: TRBJ1-2; CDR3aa: CASQEGQQDGYTF; CDR3nt: TGTGCCAGCCAGGAGGGACAACAGGATGGCTACACCTTC
abundance: -; v_gene: TRBV7-9; d_gene: TRBD1; j_gene: TRBJ1-2; CDR3aa: CASSLLGQARGYTF; CDR3nt: TGTGCCAGCAGCTTACTGGGACAGGCTCGTGGCTACACCTTC
abundance: few; v_gene: TRBV12-3/TRBV12-4; d_gene: TRBD1; j_gene: TRBJ1-1; CDR3aa: CASSGTAHSTEAFF; CDR3nt: TGTGCCAGCAGTGGGACAGCCCATTCCACTGAAGCTTTCTTT
abundance: -; v_gene: TRBV10-3; d_gene: TRBD2; j_gene: TRBJ2-4; CDR3aa: CAISKTLAVPAGNIQYF; CDR3nt: TGTGCCATCAGCAAAACACTAGCGGTGCCCGCCGGAAACATTCAGTACTTC
abundance: many; v_gene: TRBV20-1; d_gene: -; j_gene: TRBJ2-5; CDR3aa: CSASLPGRWTQYF; CDR3nt: TGCAGTGCTAGTCTGCCAGGGAGGTGGACCCAGTACTTC
abundance: many; v_gene: TRBV3-1; d_gene: -; j_gene: TRBJ1-1; CDR3aa: CASSQILGEAFF; CDR3nt: TGTGCCAGCAGCCAAATTTTGGGTGAAGCTTTCTTT
abundance: many; v_gene: TRBV4-1; d_gene: -; j_gene: TRBJ1-5; CDR3aa: CASSQLQGQPQHF; CDR3nt: TGCGCCAGCAGCCAACTACAGGGCCAGCCCCAGCATTTT
abundance: many; v_gene: TRBV12-3/TRBV12-4; d_gene: TRBD2; j_gene: TRBJ2-7; CDR3aa: CASSLVGLAGRGGYEQYF; CDR3nt: TGTGCCAGCAGTTTAGTGGGACTAGCGGGGCGAGGTGGCTACGAGCAGTACTTC
abundance: many; v_gene: TRBV7-8; d_gene: -; j_gene: TRBJ1-1; CDR3aa: CASKLAARGTEAFF; CDR3nt: TGTGCCAGCAAGCTGGCGGCGCGGGGCACTGAAGCTTTCTTT
abundance: many; v_gene: TRBV20-1; d_gene: TRBD1; j_gene: TRBJ2-1; CDR3aa: CSATTGYNEQFF; CDR3nt: TGCAGTGCTACGACAGGGTACAATGAGCAGTTCTTC
abundance: many; v_gene: TRBV2; d_gene: -; j_gene: TRBJ2-1; CDR3aa: CATSRWASYNEQFF; CDR3nt: TGTGCCACCTCTCGGTGGGCCTCCTACAATGAGCAGTTCTTC